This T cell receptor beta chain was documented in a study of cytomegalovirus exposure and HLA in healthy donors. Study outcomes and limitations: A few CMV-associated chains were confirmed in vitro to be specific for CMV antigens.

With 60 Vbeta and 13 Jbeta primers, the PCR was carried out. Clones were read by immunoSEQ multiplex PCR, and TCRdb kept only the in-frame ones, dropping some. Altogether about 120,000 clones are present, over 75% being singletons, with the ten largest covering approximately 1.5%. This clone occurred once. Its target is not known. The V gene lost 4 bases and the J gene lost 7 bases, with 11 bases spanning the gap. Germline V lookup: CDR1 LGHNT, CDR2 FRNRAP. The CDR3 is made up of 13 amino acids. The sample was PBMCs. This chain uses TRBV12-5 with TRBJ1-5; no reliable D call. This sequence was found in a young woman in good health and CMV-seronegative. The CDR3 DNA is TGTGCTAGTGGTTCGCCCTTGGAGCAGCCCCAGCATTTT. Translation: CASGSPLEQPQHF.